This T cell receptor beta chain emerged from a study of read filtering for tumor transcriptome and immune sequencing (dated by TCRdb to about 2020). Study-level background: The cohort had 16 to 20 male and 15 or so female patients with a mean age of roughly 66 years, ranging from about 45 to 85. Per sample, about 3.5 to 10.27 million TCR-region mapped reads were obtained with IR-seq, compared with only about 80 to 1273 with RNA-seq. As a main aim, a read-filtering strategy for immune repertoire data was addressed, with the specific question being whether clonotypes supported by a single read should be removed. After DNase treatment, whole-transcriptome libraries were prepared with the TruSeq RNA Access Library Prep Kit. Using the same bone marrow samples, the study compared TCR repertoires obtained by targeted immune repertoire sequencing with those obtained by bulk whole-transcriptome sequencing. By revised international staging, roughly 8 patients were R-ISS I, about 16 were R-ISS II and roughly 7 were R-ISS III.

Bone marrow was sampled from every patient at the time of active disease. Isolation of bone marrow mononuclear cells was performed by Ficoll-Hypaque density gradient centrifugation. Myeloma plasma cells were removed and CD138-negative cells were collected by negative selection after labeling with CD138 magnetic microbeads on a MACS separator. Purity of the isolated cells was checked by flow cytometry on an Attune NxT using CD138 antibodies. TRIzol reagent was used to extract total RNA, and a NanoDrop spectrophotometer was used to quantify the extracted RNA. Paired RNA-seq and IR-seq were performed on each patient's CD138-negative bone marrow sample. TCR libraries were constructed from roughly 360 ng RNA using the Immunoverse kit, and molecular barcoded adaptors covering alpha/delta and beta/gamma chains were employed. TCR library preparation was performed with the same RNA that was used for transcriptome sequencing. Sequencing of the TCR libraries was done on an Illumina HiSeq 4000 with 2 x 150 cycles. In the authors' own workflow: Using MiXCR, which included quality filtering and error correction, TCR reads were aligned to human V, D, J and C references and then assembled into CDR3 clonotypes. Clonotype counts and gene usage diversity were analyzed with the tcR package in R. For inspection of raw mapping reads, RNA-seq reads were mapped by STAR aligner version 2.5.3a onto GRCh37 of the human genome. IR-seq fastq files were randomly downsampled with Seqtk 1.3 to test the effect of sequencing depth on detected clonotypes. The public reads were quality trimmed at Q25 with fastp and then assembled into clones with MiXCR by TCRdb, keeping productive beta chains. Each entry is one CDR3 protein sequence, shown with its most common DNA and genes. The V and J calls and clone size come from TCRdb's table, not from the authors' own analysis. In all, the sample holds some 120,000 distinct CDR3 sequences, and roughly 13% of those were seen once. Approximately 11% of the sample goes to the ten largest clones.

This clonotype was detected ten times or more. There is no known antigen for this receptor. Within one base of it there is no much larger clone, and no base qualities were kept. The trim is 4 bases for V and 4 bases for J, with a gap of 13 bases between the germline ends. As encoded in the germline V gene, CDR1 is SGHTA while CDR2 is FQGNSA. The CDR3 runs 14 amino acids, cysteine and phenylalanine included. Of the read, only the CDR3 DNA is kept; its 42 bases are in frame from base 1. Overall study outcomes, separate from this receptor: The sorted CD138-negative fraction was a mixed bone marrow immune population, not purified T cells. When single-read clonotypes were removed, the proportions of shared clonotypes in IR-seq and RNA-seq correlated more strongly. In IR-seq, around 80% of clonotypes but approximately 4% of total reads were represented by single-read clonotypes, whereas in RNA-seq, approximately 73% of clonotypes and around 45% of reads were represented by single-read clonotypes. IR-seq captured clonotypes at much higher depth and more reliably than RNA-seq, and smaller IR-seq throughput sufficed to identify most shared clonotypes.

The chain was built from TRBV7-2 and TRBJ1-1, with a tentative D gene TRBD1 over 5 matching bases. The clonotype was recovered from a donor at least 40 years old with multiple myeloma. The specimen sequenced was a population of CD138-negative cells sorted from bone marrow. The cell subset or site label, as the study defines it: bone marrow mononuclear cells depleted of CD138+ plasma/myeloma cells by negative magnetic selection. The nucleotide sequence is TGTGCCAGCAGCTCTTTCGGGGGTTCCACTGAAGCTTTCTTT. Its amino acids are CASSSFGGSTEAFF.